This record concerns one T cell receptor beta chain sequence. Its antigen is undetermined. The CDR3 extends over 16 amino acids. The V segment lost 4 bases and the J segment 10 bases; nucleotides outside the gene matches: 14. The V gene's germline CDR1 is SGHAT and CDR2 FQNNGV. This record belongs to a study of graft-versus-host responses after intestinal transplantation. Generated by immunoSEQ multiplex PCR, the TCRdb table keeps only in-frame clones and is missing some. The repertoire includes about 120,000 clones, 85% to 95% of them detected once, and around 3% sits in the top ten. Study-wide results and limits: Early after transplant, HvG declines were associated with peak levels of circulating GvH clones. Researchers found GvH clones in recipient marrow, and some showed up first in ileum or blood.

The TCR was taken from a human donor who received an intestinal transplant. V usage is TRBV11-2 and J usage is TRBJ2-1; 9 bases align to TRBD1. This specimen consisted of unstimulated CD8+ T cells sorted from spleen or lymph node cells, obtained before intestinal transplant. The CDR3 DNA reads as TGTGCCAGCAGCTCAGTTGAGGGACAGGGCCCAGGAGAGCAGTTCTTC. Its protein product is CASSSVEGQGPGEQFF.